Shown below are 11 T cell receptor beta chains from a single sample sequenced in a study of T cells in Graves' hyperthyroidism and ophthalmopathy. From RNA transcripts, TCR beta CDR3 regions were amplified. HTBI primers drove first-round RT-PCR of the TCR CDR3. TCRdb fed the multiplex PCR reads into MiXCR, producing one record per CDR3 protein. This table holds about 640,000 distinct CDR3 sequences, over 40% found once. The sample comprised peripheral blood or thyroid tissue (not recorded which). Receptors originate from an adult man with Graves' disease, either hyperthyroidism or ophthalmopathy (not recorded which).

The chain joins TRBV6-5 to TRBJ2-7; no firm D call. This CDR3 is built from 13 residues. Trimming left V 6 bases short and J 4 bases short, with 13 bases between. In germline, CDR1 is MNHEY, CDR2 SVGAGI. The chain's CDR3 is CASRAEQTYEQYF. DNA of the CDR3: TGTGCCAGCAGGGCGGAGCAAACTTACGAGCAGTACTTC.

This chain connects TRBV12-3 or TRBV12-4 to TRBJ2-5; 8 bases map to TRBD1. Trimming at V came to 7 bases and at J to 4 bases, leaving 11 bases not matched to a gene. The CDR3 length is 15 residues. CDR3 sequence: CASTRGRGLGETQYF. CDR3 nucleotide sequence: TGTGCCAGCACCCGGGGCAGGGGGCTTGGAGAGACCCAGTACTTC.

This chain uses TRBV2 with TRBJ1-4; tentatively, D is TRBD1 (5 bases). Germline values: CDR1 SNHLY, CDR2 FYNNEI. V was cut by 8 bases and J by 0 bases, with 10 bases left in between. The CDR3 length is 14 residues. CDR3 bases: TGTGCCAGCGGGGCGGTTGCAACTAATGAAAAACTGTTTTTT. This encodes CASGAVATNEKLFF.

CDR3 coding DNA: TGTGCCATCAGTTTTGGGGTGAGGTATGGCTACACCTTC. This translates into CAISFGVRYGYTF. This sequence joins TRBV10-3 and TRBJ1-2, with unresolved D. This CDR3 has 13 residues. V was cut by 5 bases and J by 5 bases, with 12 bases left in between. In germline, CDR1 is ENHRY, CDR2 SYGVKD.

This chain uses TRBV2 with TRBJ1-1; D unresolved. Germline CDR1 is SNHLY and CDR2 is FYNNEI. This CDR3 comprises 11 residues. Trimming cost V 7 bases and J 6 bases, with 9 bases left between them. Written as DNA, the CDR3 is TGTGCCAGCACGGTGGAGCCTGAAGCTTTCTTT. This gives the protein CASTVEPEAFF.

About this clonotype: A single base separates this from a much larger clone, so it may be a read error. The chain links TRBV2 to TRBJ1-1, with D unclear. Looked up from germline, CDR1 is SNHLY and CDR2 is FYNNEI. V was trimmed by 6 bases and J by 1 base, leaving 12 bases between them. The CDR3 length is 14 residues. This CDR3 is CASRTATPNTEAFF. CDR3 sequence (DNA): TGTGCCAGCAGAACCGCGACACCGAACACTGAAGCTTTCTTT.

This chain uses TRBV7-9 with TRBJ2-7, with a possible D match to TRBD1 (7 bases). The CDR3 loop spans 15 amino acids. Germline V lookup: CDR1 SEHNR, CDR2 FQNEAQ (reference sequence). The V gene lost 3 bases and the J gene lost 2 bases, with 14 bases spanning the gap. The CDR3, as DNA: TGTGCCAGCAGCTTCCGGGACAGCGGGCCCTACGAGCAGTACTTC. Protein product: CASSFRDSGPYEQYF.

This clonotype has a count of ten or more. The J gene is TRBJ2-7, the V gene TRBV7-9; possible D gene TRBD1, 6 bases. The CDR3 loop spans 15 amino acids. Germline CDR1 reads SEHNR; CDR2 reads FQNEAQ (reference sequence). V was cut by 0 bases and J by 4 bases, with 13 bases left in between. The DNA of the CDR3 is TGTGCCAGCAGCTTAGCGTCGGCCAGGGGTTACGAGCAGTACTTC. This sequence encodes CASSLASARGYEQYF.

This clonotype has at least ten counts. The CDR3 loop is CSVADRDTYEQYF. CDR3 sequence (DNA): TGCAGCGTAGCGGACAGGGACACCTACGAGCAGTACTTC. The chain recombines TRBV29-1 with TRBJ2-7; 8 positions agree with TRBD1. V shed 6 bases and J 2 bases; nucleotides not matched to a gene: 6. Germline V gene data show CDR1 as SQVTM and CDR2 as ANQGSEA. This CDR3 has 13 residues.

This sequence joins TRBV6-6 and TRBJ1-5; D is possibly TRBD1 (6 bases). The CDR3 contains 18 residues. The germline CDR1 and CDR2 sequences are MNHNY and SVGAGI (reference sequence). Trimming shortened V by 5 bases and J by 3 bases, and 23 bases separated the two germline ends. The CDR3 nucleotides are TGTGCCAGCAGTCCCAACCTCGGGCAGGGGAATAACAATCAGCCCCAGCATTTT. This gives the protein CASSPNLGQGNNNQPQHF.

The chain uses TRBV19 and TRBJ1-4; D unclear. The CDR3 has 13 amino acids. Deletions cut 8 bases from V and 8 bases from J, with 15 bases between. Germline assignment: CDR1 LNHDA and CDR2 SQIVND (reference sequence). CDR3 loop: CASVAAVNEKLFF. The CDR3 coding sequence is TGTGCCAGTGTGGCCGCTGTAAACGAAAAACTGTTTTTT.